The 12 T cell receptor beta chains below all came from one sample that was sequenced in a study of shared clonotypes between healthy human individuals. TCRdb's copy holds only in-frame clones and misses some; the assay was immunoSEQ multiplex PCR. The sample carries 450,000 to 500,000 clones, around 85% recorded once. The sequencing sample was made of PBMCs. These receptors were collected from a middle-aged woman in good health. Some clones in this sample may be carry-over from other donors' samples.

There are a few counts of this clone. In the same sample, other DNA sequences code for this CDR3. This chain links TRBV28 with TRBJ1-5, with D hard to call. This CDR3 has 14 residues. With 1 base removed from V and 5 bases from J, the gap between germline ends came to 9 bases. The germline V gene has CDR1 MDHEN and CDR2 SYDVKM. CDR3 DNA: TGTGCCAGCAGTTTATCGGACCGCCATCAGCCCCAGCATTTT. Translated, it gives CASSLSDRHQPQHF.

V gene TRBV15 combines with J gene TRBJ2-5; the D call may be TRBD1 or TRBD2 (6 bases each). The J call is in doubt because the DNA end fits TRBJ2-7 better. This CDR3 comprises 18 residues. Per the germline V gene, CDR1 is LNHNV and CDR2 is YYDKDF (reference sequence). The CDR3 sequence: CATSRPQGTGTGMGEQYF. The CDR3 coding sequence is TGTGCCACCAGCAGACCCCAGGGTACAGGGACTGGGATGGGCGAGCAGTACTTC.

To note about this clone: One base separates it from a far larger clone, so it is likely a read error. The CDR3 sequence is CASLQGLLGEQYF. CDR3 nucleotide sequence: TGTGCCAGCTTGCAGGGGCTATTGGGAGAGCAGTACTTC. The chain carries TRBV2 and TRBJ2-7; the D gene is possibly TRBD1 (6 bases). Germline CDR1 is SNHLY and CDR2 is FYNNEI. This CDR3 has 13 residues. The V gene lost 8 bases and the J gene lost 7 bases, with 18 bases spanning the gap.

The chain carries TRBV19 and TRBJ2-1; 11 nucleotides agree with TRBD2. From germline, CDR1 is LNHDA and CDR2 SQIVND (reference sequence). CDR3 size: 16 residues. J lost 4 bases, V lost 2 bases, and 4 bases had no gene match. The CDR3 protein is CASSIRTSGQYNEQFF. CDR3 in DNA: TGTGCCAGTAGTATAAGGACTAGCGGGCAATACAATGAGCAGTTCTTC.

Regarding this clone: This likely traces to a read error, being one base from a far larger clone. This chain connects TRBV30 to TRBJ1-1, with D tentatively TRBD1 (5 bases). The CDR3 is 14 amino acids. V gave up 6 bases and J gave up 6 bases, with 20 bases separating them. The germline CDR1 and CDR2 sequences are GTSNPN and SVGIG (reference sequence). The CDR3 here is CACSPIRGTAEAFF. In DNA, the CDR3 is TGTGCCTGTAGTCCCATAAGGGGCACAGCTGAAGCTTTCTTT.

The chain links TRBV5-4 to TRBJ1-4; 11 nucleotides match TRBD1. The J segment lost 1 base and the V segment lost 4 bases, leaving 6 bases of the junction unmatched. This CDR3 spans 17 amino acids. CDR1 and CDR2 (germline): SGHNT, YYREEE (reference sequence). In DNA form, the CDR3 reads TGTGCCAGCAGCCGAGGACAGGGGGCGGGAACTAATGAAAAACTGTTTTTT. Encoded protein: CASSRGQGAGTNEKLFF.

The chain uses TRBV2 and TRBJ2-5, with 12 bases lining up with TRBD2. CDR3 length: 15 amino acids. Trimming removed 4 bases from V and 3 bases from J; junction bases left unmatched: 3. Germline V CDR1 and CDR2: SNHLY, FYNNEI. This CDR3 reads CASSARLAGEETQYF. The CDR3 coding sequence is TGTGCCAGCAGTGCCAGACTAGCGGGAGAAGAGACCCAGTACTTC.

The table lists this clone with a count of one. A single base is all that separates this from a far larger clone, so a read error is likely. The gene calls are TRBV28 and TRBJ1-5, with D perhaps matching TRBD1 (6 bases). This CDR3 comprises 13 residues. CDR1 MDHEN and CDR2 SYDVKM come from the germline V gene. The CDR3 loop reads CASSPGANKPQHF. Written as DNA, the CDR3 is TGTGCCAGCAGCCCAGGGGCCAATAAGCCCCAGCATTTT.

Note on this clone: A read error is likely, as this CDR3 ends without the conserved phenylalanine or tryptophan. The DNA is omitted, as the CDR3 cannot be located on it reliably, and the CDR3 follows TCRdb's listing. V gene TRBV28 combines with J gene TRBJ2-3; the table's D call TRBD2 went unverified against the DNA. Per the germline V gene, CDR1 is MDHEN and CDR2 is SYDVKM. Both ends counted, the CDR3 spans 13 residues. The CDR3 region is CASSPGTSGQFLV.

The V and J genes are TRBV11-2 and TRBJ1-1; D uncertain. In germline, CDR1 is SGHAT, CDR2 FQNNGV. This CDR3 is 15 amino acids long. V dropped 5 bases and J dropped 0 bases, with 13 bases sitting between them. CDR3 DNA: TGTGCCAGCAGCGCCCTAATCCAACTGAACACTGAAGCTTTCTTT. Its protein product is CASSALIQLNTEAFF.

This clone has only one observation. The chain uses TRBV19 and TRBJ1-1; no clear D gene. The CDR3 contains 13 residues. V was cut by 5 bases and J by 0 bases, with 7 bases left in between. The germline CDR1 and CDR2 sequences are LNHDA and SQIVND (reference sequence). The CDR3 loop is CASSRIVNTEAFF. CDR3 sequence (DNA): TGTGCCAGTAGTCGTATAGTGAACACTGAAGCTTTCTTT.

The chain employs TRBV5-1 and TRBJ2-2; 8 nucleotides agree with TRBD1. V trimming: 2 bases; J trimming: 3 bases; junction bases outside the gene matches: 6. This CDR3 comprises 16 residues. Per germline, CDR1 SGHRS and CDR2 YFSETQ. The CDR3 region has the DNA TGCGCCAGCAGCTTATGGGACAGGAGCGACACCGGGGAGCTGTTTTTT. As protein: CASSLWDRSDTGELFF.